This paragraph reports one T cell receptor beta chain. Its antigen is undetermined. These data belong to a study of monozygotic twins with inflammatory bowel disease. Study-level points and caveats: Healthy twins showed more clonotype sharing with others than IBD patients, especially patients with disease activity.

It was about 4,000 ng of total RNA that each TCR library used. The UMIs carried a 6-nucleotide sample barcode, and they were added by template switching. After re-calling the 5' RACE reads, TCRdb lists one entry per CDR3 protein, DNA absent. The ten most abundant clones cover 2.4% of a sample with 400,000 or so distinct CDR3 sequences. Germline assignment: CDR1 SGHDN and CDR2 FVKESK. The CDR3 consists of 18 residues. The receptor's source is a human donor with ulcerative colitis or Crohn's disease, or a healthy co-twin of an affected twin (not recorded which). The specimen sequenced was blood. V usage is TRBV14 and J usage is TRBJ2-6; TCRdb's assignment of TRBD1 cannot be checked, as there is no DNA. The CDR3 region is CASSHRTAKYSGANVLTF.